These 11 T cell receptor beta chains were all obtained from the same sample, sequenced in a study of T cell responses to AZD1222 COVID-19 vaccine. Some clones are missing from TCRdb's copy, which holds only in-frame ones; the method was immunoSEQ multiplex PCR. Found here are approximately 27,000 clones, roughly 90% of them singletons; the top ten hold over 1%. Specimen: peripheral blood, collected on day 0 of AZD1222 vaccination. These receptors were collected from an adult in good health.

V usage is TRBV30 and J usage is TRBJ1-5; perhaps TRBD1 as D (6 bases). Trimming stripped 0 bases from V and 6 bases from J, with 18 bases between. The CDR3 loop spans 16 amino acids. The germline CDR1 and CDR2 sequences are GTSNPN and SVGIG (reference sequence). The CDR3 is CAWSVYGQLVGQPQHF. The DNA for the CDR3 is TGTGCCTGGAGTGTATATGGACAGCTAGTCGGTCAGCCCCAGCATTTT.

The rearrangement joins TRBV6-2 or TRBV6-3 to TRBJ1-1, with a weak D call TRBD1 (5 bases). The CDR3 has 13 amino acids. Trimming took 0 bases from V and 8 from J, leaving 10 bases between them. CDR1 and CDR2 from the germline V gene are MNHEY and SVGEGT. CDR3 residues: CASSYSGRVEAFF. The CDR3 DNA reads as TGTGCCAGCAGTTACTCGGGGCGGGTGGAAGCTTTCTTT.

The chain uses TRBV7-9 and TRBJ2-1; D ambiguous. Between the trimmed V and J ends, which lost 2 bases and 2 bases, there was a span of 7 bases. This CDR3 contains 14 residues. Germline V CDR1 and CDR2: SEHNR, FQNEAQ (reference sequence). The CDR3 bases are TGTGCCAGCAGCTTAACGGTGGCCTACAATGAGCAGTTCTTC. It is translated as CASSLTVAYNEQFF. Full variable domain (remainder filled in from reference TRBV7-9 and TRBJ2-1): DTGVSQNPRHKITKRGQNVTFRCDPISEHNRLYWYRQTLGQGPEFLTYFQNEAQLEKSRLLSDRFSAERPKGSFSTLEIQRTEQGDSAMYLCASSLTVAYNEQFFGPGTRLTVL.

The chain links TRBV25-1 to TRBJ2-4; 9 bases fit TRBD1. Per germline, CDR1 MGHDK and CDR2 SYGVNS. J was trimmed by 3 bases and V by 4 bases; bases with no gene match: 10. There are 17 residues in the CDR3. CDR3 sequence (DNA): TGTGCCAGCAGTGTCGAGACAGGGGGTTTCGTCAAAAACATTCAGTACTTC. It specifies CASSVETGGFVKNIQYF.

The V gene is TRBV4-1, the J gene TRBJ2-7; the match to TRBD1 covers 8 bases. Looked up from germline, CDR1 is MGHRA and CDR2 is YSYEKL. J lost 5 bases, V lost 4 bases, and 7 bases had no gene match. The length of the CDR3 is 14 residues. CDR3 amino acids: CASSLQTGDNEQYF. CDR3 coding DNA: TGCGCCAGCAGCCTCCAGACAGGGGATAACGAGCAGTACTTC.

The chain carries TRBV18 and TRBJ1-1, with 11 bases identical to TRBD1. After removal of 7 bases from V and 6 bases from J, the junction contained 4 bases not matched to a gene. CDR3 length: 13 amino acids. Germline V CDR1 and CDR2: KGHSH, LQKENI. CDR3 residues: CASFRDRGAEAFF. The CDR3 DNA sequence: TGTGCCAGCTTCCGGGACAGGGGGGCTGAAGCTTTCTTT.

The chain links TRBV12-5 to TRBJ2-3; TRBD1 or TRBD2 may be the D gene (5 bases each). The germline V and J ends were trimmed by 6 bases and 6 bases, with 16 bases remaining between them. The CDR3 length is 14 residues. The germline V gene has CDR1 LGHNT and CDR2 FRNRAP. The CDR3 here is CASGMGSGLDTQYF. CDR3 nucleotide sequence: TGTGCTAGTGGAATGGGGTCGGGGCTGGATACGCAGTATTTT.

The rearrangement links TRBV7-2 to TRBJ1-3; weak D call: TRBD1 (6 bases). V dropped 6 bases and J dropped 14 bases, with 14 bases sitting between them. Germline assignment: CDR1 SGHTA and CDR2 FQGNSA. CDR3 length: 11 amino acids. The CDR3 coding sequence is TGTGCCAGCAGGAGGGGGGTCCTTCTATATTTT. This gives the protein CASRRGVLLYF.

The chain combines TRBV18 with TRBJ1-1; no clear D gene. Germline lookup yields CDR1 KGHSH and CDR2 LQKENI. The V gene lost 4 bases and the J gene lost 3 bases, with 9 bases spanning the gap. The CDR3 consists of 13 residues. CDR3 loop: CASSLSQDTEAFF. The CDR3 DNA sequence: TGTGCCAGCTCACTAAGCCAGGACACTGAAGCTTTCTTT.

This rearrangement joins TRBV4-1 to TRBJ1-1; no definite D call. Looked up from germline, CDR1 is MGHRA and CDR2 is YSYEKL. The CDR3 totals 15 residues. V gave up 5 bases and J gave up 4 bases, with 17 bases separating them. CDR3 sequence (DNA): TGCGCCAGCAGCGACGGTCCGGTTGATGTCACTGAAGCTTTCTTT. As protein: CASSDGPVDVTEAFF.

This clone was seen more than once but under ten times. The V gene is TRBV6-4, the J gene TRBJ2-3; D is possibly TRBD1 or TRBD2 (5 bases each). The CDR3 runs to 13 residues. In germline, CDR1 is MRHNA, CDR2 SNTAGT. V was pared by 2 bases and J by 4 bases, with 7 bases between. Here the CDR3 DNA reads TGTGCCAGCAGTGACAGGGACGCAGATACGCAGTATTTT. This translates into CASSDRDADTQYF.